The clone carrying this T cell receptor (beta chain) has only one observation. Its antigen is unidentified. The entry originates in a study of T cell responses to AZD1222 COVID-19 vaccine. Study conclusions and caveats: Clonal diversity may have been underestimated, and the donors were mostly white British, with more females than males. Seropositive status at baseline applied to only six AZD1222 recipients. Nearly half of spike-specific TCRs reportedly target variant regions that are unmutated in the B.1.351 and B.1.1.7 variants.

The assay was immunoSEQ multiplex PCR, and TCRdb's table has in-frame clones only and misses some. The sample carries approximately 110,000 clones, roughly 90% recorded once. The trim removed 5 bases at V and 2 bases at J, leaving 1 base unmatched. Germline CDR1 and CDR2: SGHTA and FQGNSA. There are 13 residues in the CDR3. Sample: peripheral blood, taken on day 0 of AZD1222 vaccination. The chain uses TRBV7-2 and TRBJ2-5; the match to TRBD1 covers 8 bases. The TCR originated in an adult in good health. The CDR3 here is CASSRTGQETQYF. The CDR3 nucleotides read TGTGCCAGCAGCCGGACAGGGCAAGAGACCCAGTACTTC.